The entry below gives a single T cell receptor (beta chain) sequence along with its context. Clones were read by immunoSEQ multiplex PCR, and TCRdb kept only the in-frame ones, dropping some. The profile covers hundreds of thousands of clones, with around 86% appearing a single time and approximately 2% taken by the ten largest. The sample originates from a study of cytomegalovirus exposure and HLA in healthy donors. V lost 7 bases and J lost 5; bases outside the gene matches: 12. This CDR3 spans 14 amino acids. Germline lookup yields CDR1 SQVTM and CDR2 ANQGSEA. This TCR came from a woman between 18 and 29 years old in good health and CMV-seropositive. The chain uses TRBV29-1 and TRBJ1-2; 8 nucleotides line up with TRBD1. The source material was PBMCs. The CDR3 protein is CSAQSTGAGYGYTF. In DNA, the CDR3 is TGCAGCGCCCAATCGACAGGGGCTGGTTATGGCTACACCTTC.